One and the same sample provided the 28 T cell receptor beta chains below, sequenced in a study of identifying expanded T cells in peripheral blood (dated by TCRdb to 2018 to 2020). Library preparation employed the immunoSEQ multiplex PCR assay. In TCRdb, the immuneACCESS table is reduced to in-frame sequences with V and J assigned. These tables do not hold every clone; where another copy was compared, an unresolved V gene accounts for under half, and the others remain unexplained. This sample lists under 130,000 clones; roughly 91% were detected once. Around 15% of the sample comes from the top ten. The sample comprised blood. These receptors were obtained from a person aged 18-70 years in good health.

V gene TRBV18 combines with J gene TRBJ1-1; D call uncertain. CDR1 KGHSH and CDR2 LQKENI come from the germline V gene. The length of the CDR3 is 12 residues. With 6 bases removed from V and 7 bases from J, the gap between germline ends came to 12 bases. This CDR3 is CASSAEAVEAFF. The CDR3, as DNA: TGTGCCAGCTCGGCGGAGGCGGTTGAAGCTTTCTTT.

This rearrangement joins TRBV2 to TRBJ1-5; D remains unclear. Between the trimmed V and J ends, which lost 8 bases and 0 bases, there was a span of 8 bases. From germline, CDR1 is SNHLY and CDR2 FYNNEI. CDR3 length: 13 residues. The CDR3 DNA reads TGTGCCAGCGGGATTTATAGCAATCAGCCCCAGCATTTT. Translation gives CASGIYSNQPQHF.

This clone was picked up one time. This chain joins TRBV4-1 and TRBJ1-6; 8 bases align to TRBD1. The germline CDR1 and CDR2 sequences are MGHRA and YSYEKL. The CDR3 totals 18 residues. V lost 1 base and J lost 7; bases outside the gene matches: 12. CDR3 DNA: TGCGCCAGCAGCCAAGCTCCACCCGGGACAGGACCGAATTCACCCCTCCACTTT. Its protein product is CASSQAPPGTGPNSPLHF.

This chain uses TRBV7-8 with TRBJ2-5; D gene ambiguous. V lost 0 bases, J lost 6 bases, and 8 bases lay in between. Germline CDR1 SGHVS, CDR2 FQNEAQ. This CDR3 has 13 amino acids. As DNA, the CDR3 is TGTGCCAGCAGCTTAGCGGTGCTGAAGACCCAGTACTTC. This codes for CASSLAVLKTQYF.

The J gene is TRBJ2-2, the V gene TRBV11-3, with D maybe TRBD1 (6 bases). Per germline, CDR1 SGHNT and CDR2 YENEEA. The CDR3 consists of 14 residues. The V end lost 0 bases, the J end lost 5 bases, and 7 bases lay between the germline ends. CDR3 in amino acids: CASSLEGATGELFF. The CDR3 DNA sequence: TGTGCCAGCAGCTTAGAGGGGGCTACCGGGGAGCTGTTTTTT.

V is TRBV19 and J is TRBJ1-5; no clear D. Germline CDR1 is LNHDA and CDR2 is SQIVND (reference sequence). V gave up 1 base and J gave up 4 bases, with 17 bases separating them. The length of the CDR3 is 17 residues. CDR3 bases: TGTGCCAGTAGTATAGTAAACGGCAGCCTCTTAAATCAGCCCCAGCATTTT. Its protein product is CASSIVNGSLLNQPQHF.

The chain is built from TRBV7-2 and TRBJ1-2, with 7 bases that match TRBD1. The CDR3 is 13 amino acids. The ends lost 1 base at V and 8 bases at J; junction bases unmatched: 4. Germline V lookup: CDR1 SGHTA, CDR2 FQGNSA. CDR3 residues: CASSLGQGGGYTF. CDR3 DNA: TGTGCCAGCAGCTTAGGACAGGGTGGAGGCTACACCTTC.

This clone was detected only once. The chain is built from TRBV27 and TRBJ2-7; a possible D gene is TRBD2 (6 bases). Trimming took off 5 bases at V and 4 bases at J, with 12 bases between the two ends. CDR1 is MNHEY and CDR2 is SMNVEV in the germline V gene (reference sequence). The CDR3 runs 13 residues. This chain's CDR3 is CASSGRTNYEQYF. The CDR3 coding sequence is TGTGCCAGCAGTGGGCGGACTAATTACGAGCAGTACTTC.

The chain employs TRBV18 and TRBJ1-1, with D uncertain. Trimming pared 3 bases from V and 4 bases from J, leaving 9 bases between. The CDR3 sequence is 13 residues long. The germline V gene encodes CDR1 KGHSH and CDR2 LQKENI. CDR3 DNA: TGTGCCAGCTCACCCCCCCCCGCCACTGAAGCTTTCTTT. This sequence encodes CASSPPPATEAFF.

This clone was recorded a few times. The chain uses TRBV4-2 and TRBJ1-6, with D perhaps TRBD1 (5 bases). The germline CDR1 and CDR2 sequences are LGHNA and YNFKEQ. Trimming removed 2 bases at V and 11 bases at J, with 16 bases between. The CDR3 sequence is 15 residues long. The CDR3 protein is CASSQRGGSGAPLHF. The CDR3 DNA reads TGTGCCAGCAGCCAAAGGGGTGGCAGTGGGGCACCCCTCCACTTT.

This clone was seen many times. The CDR3 reads CASSMRGTLNTEAFF. CDR3 bases: TGTGCCAGTAGTATGCGCGGGACACTCAACACTGAAGCTTTCTTT. This chain connects TRBV19 to TRBJ1-1; D might be TRBD1 (6 bases). V was pared by 3 bases and J by 2 bases, with 13 bases between. The CDR3 has 15 amino acids. Germline V CDR1 and CDR2: LNHDA, SQIVND (reference sequence). The variable domain in full, completed from reference TRBV19 and TRBJ1-1, reads DGGITQSPKYLFRKEGQNVTLSCEQNLNHDAMYWYRQDPGQGLRLIYYSQIVNDFQKGDIAEGYSVSREKKESFPLTVTSAQKNPTAFYLCASSMRGTLNTEAFFGQGTRLTVV.

V gene TRBV5-4 combines with J gene TRBJ1-2; no definite D call. This CDR3 contains 16 residues. Trimming took off 4 bases at V and 5 bases at J, with 21 bases between the two ends. Germline CDR1 SGHNT, CDR2 YYREEE (reference sequence). CDR3 bases: TGTGCCAGCAGCCTTCCAACGATGGGGTCAGAATATGGCTACACCTTC. It is translated as CASSLPTMGSEYGYTF. The whole variable domain, remainder taken from reference TRBV5-4 and TRBJ1-2, is ETGVTQSPTHLIKTRGQQVTLRCSSQSGHNTVSWYQQALGQGPQFIFQYYREEENGRGNFPPRFSGLQFPNYSSELNVNALELDDSALYLCASSLPTMGSEYGYTFGSGTRLTVV.

In this sample, this clone turned up a few times. The chain carries TRBV19 and TRBJ1-6; D gene unclear. Germline CDR1 and CDR2: LNHDA and SQIVND (reference sequence). This CDR3 has 9 residues. With 8 bases removed from V and 10 bases from J, the gap between germline ends came to 3 bases. The CDR3: CASGSPLHF. Written as DNA, the CDR3 is TGTGCCAGTGGCTCACCCCTCCACTTT.

The genes are TRBV14 and TRBJ2-7; perhaps TRBD2 as D (6 bases). Germline CDR1 reads SGHDN; CDR2 reads FVKESK. Trimming took 3 bases from V and 4 from J, leaving 7 bases between them. This CDR3 comprises 12 residues. The CDR3 DNA reads as TGTGCCAGCAGCCAGGGAGGTTACGAGCAGTACTTC. Translating it yields CASSQGGYEQYF.

This clone was detected only a few times. The rearrangement uses TRBV27 and TRBJ1-3; no firm D call. CDR1 MNHEY and CDR2 SMNVEV come from the germline V gene (reference sequence). CDR3 length: 13 residues. V was clipped by 5 bases and J by 2 bases, with 7 bases between them. The CDR3 loop is CASSTAPGNTIYF. CDR3 bases: TGTGCCAGCAGTACAGCCCCTGGAAACACCATATATTTT.

The chain carries TRBV7-2 and TRBJ1-2; 11 bases align to TRBD1. With V trimmed by 5 bases and J by 3 bases, 5 bases remained unmatched. The CDR3 is 15 amino acids. The germline CDR1 and CDR2 sequences are SGHTA and FQGNSA. The CDR3 reads CASSRGQGVHYGYTF. CDR3 in DNA: TGTGCCAGCAGCAGGGGACAGGGGGTCCACTATGGCTACACCTTC.

V is TRBV27 and J is TRBJ2-7; tentatively, D is TRBD1 (6 bases). CDR3 length: 15 amino acids. From germline, CDR1 is MNHEY and CDR2 SMNVEV (reference sequence). The germline V and J ends were trimmed by 5 bases and 3 bases, with 17 bases remaining between them. This chain's CDR3 is CASSPGAGAGYEQYF. CDR3 bases: TGTGCCAGCAGTCCCGGGGCAGGGGCGGGCTACGAGCAGTACTTC.

The rearrangement links TRBV7-2 to TRBJ2-5; TRBD2 agrees at 9 bases. CDR3 size: 16 residues. J lost 1 base, V lost 1 base, and 4 bases had no gene match. Germline V gives CDR1 SGHTA, CDR2 FQGNSA. CDR3 bases: TGTGCCAGCAGCTTAGGACTAGCGGTATTCCAAGAGACCCAGTACTTC. The encoded protein is CASSLGLAVFQETQYF. Using reference TRBV7-2 and TRBJ2-5 for the parts outside the CDR3, the full variable domain is GAGVSQSPSNKVTEKGKDVELRCDPISGHTALYWYRQSLGQGLEFLIYFQGNSAPDKSGLPSDRFSAERTGGSVSTLTIQRTQQEDSAVYLCASSLGLAVFQETQYFGPGTRLLVL.

This sequence joins TRBV5-1 and TRBJ2-3; D is possibly TRBD1 or TRBD2 (5 bases each). V lost 2 bases and J lost 5, with 12 bases in between. The CDR3 length is 14 residues. CDR1 SGHRS and CDR2 YFSETQ come from the germline V gene. The chain's CDR3 is CASSFAGAGDTQYF. The CDR3 nucleotides read TGCGCCAGCAGCTTTGCTGGGGCGGGAGATACGCAGTATTTT.

The J gene is TRBJ2-5, the V gene TRBV4-3; unclear D gene. V was pared by 0 bases and J by 0 bases, with 8 bases between. Germline CDR1 and CDR2: LGHNA and YSLEER. This CDR3 spans 15 amino acids. CDR3: CASSQDRVYQETQYF. CDR3 nucleotides: TGCGCCAGCAGCCAAGATCGGGTGTACCAAGAGACCCAGTACTTC.

The rearrangement links TRBV7-9 to TRBJ2-3, with TRBD2 as a possible D gene (6 bases). The CDR3 loop spans 16 amino acids. V was trimmed by 5 bases and J by 0 bases, leaving 15 bases between them. Germline assignment: CDR1 SEHNR and CDR2 FQNEAQ (reference sequence). The CDR3 is CASSREAFSSTDTQYF. For the CDR3, the DNA is TGTGCCAGCAGCAGGGAGGCATTTTCTAGCACAGATACGCAGTATTTT.

This chain joins TRBV4-3 and TRBJ2-7; 10 bases map to TRBD1. With V trimmed by 1 base and J by 2 bases, 2 bases remained unmatched. The CDR3 has 15 amino acids. CDR1 LGHNA and CDR2 YSLEER come from the germline V gene. CDR3 loop: CASSQGQGAAYEQYF. The CDR3 nucleotides are TGCGCCAGCAGCCAAGGACAGGGGGCAGCCTACGAGCAGTACTTC.

V and J are TRBV14 and TRBJ2-7; maybe TRBD2 (6 bases). Deletions cut 1 base from V and 3 bases from J, with 19 bases between. The CDR3 consists of 17 residues. Per germline, CDR1 SGHDN and CDR2 FVKESK. The DNA for the CDR3 is TGTGCCAGCAGCCAAGTCGGAGGAGGGGTCGGAGGCTACGAGCAGTACTTC. Translated, it gives CASSQVGGGVGGYEQYF.

This clone has a handful of counts. The chain couples TRBV5-4 to TRBJ1-1; TRBD1 is a possible D gene (5 bases). Germline V gene sequence: CDR1 SGHNT, CDR2 YYREEE (reference sequence). Trimming removed 4 bases at V and 3 bases at J, with 13 bases between. The CDR3 runs 14 residues. The chain's CDR3 is CASSLGGGDTEAFF. The CDR3 nucleotides read TGTGCCAGCAGCCTCGGCGGGGGGGACACTGAAGCTTTCTTT.

The chain joins TRBV4-1 to TRBJ2-2, with 13 positions matching TRBD2. Germline assignment: CDR1 MGHRA and CDR2 YSYEKL. V lost 4 bases, J lost 7 bases, and 15 bases stayed unmatched. This CDR3 contains 19 residues. The CDR3 is CASSLIPLAGGQWDGELFF. The CDR3 DNA reads as TGCGCCAGCAGCCTTATCCCACTAGCGGGGGGGCAGTGGGACGGGGAGCTGTTTTTT.

The gene calls are TRBV5-4 and TRBJ2-3; weak D call: TRBD2 (7 bases). Trimming took 4 bases from V and 1 from J, leaving 16 bases between them. CDR3 size: 16 residues. From germline, CDR1 is SGHNT and CDR2 YYREEE (reference sequence). The CDR3 here is CASSEGAGARTDTQYF. DNA of the CDR3: TGTGCCAGCAGCGAAGGGGCGGGGGCCCGCACAGATACGCAGTATTTT.

The rearrangement joins TRBV7-9 to TRBJ2-5; the D is unclear. The length of the CDR3 is 14 residues. The germline V gene encodes CDR1 SEHNR and CDR2 FQNEAQ (reference sequence). Deletions cut 1 base from V and 2 bases from J, with 8 bases between. The CDR3 region has the DNA TGTGCCAGCAGCTTAGTAATCAGTCAAGAGACCCAGTACTTC. Translating it yields CASSLVISQETQYF.

The genes are TRBV21-1 and TRBJ2-7. TRBV21-1 is recorded as a pseudogene. There are 15 residues in the CDR3. CDR3 nucleotide sequence: TGTGCCAGCAGGAAAGATCTATGGGGGATCCACGAGCAGTACTTC. Translating it yields CASRKDLWGIHEQYF.